The entry that follows covers one TCR beta chain sequence. The clone's antigen remains unknown. Base qualities were left out, and no much larger clone turns up one base away. This sample was taken from a study of technical replicates of blood from a handful of donors (dated by TCRdb to about 2017). Preparation of the library involved the immunoSEQ multiplex PCR assay. In TCRdb, the immuneACCESS table is reduced to in-frame sequences with V and J assigned. These tables do not hold every clone; where another copy was compared, an unresolved V gene accounts for under half, and the others remain unexplained. The sample table lists about 93,000 clones, 95% of them with a count of one. Clones ranked in the top ten supply approximately 0.25% of the sample. There are 14 amino acids in the CDR3, from cysteine to phenylalanine inclusive. CDR3 DNA only is kept here, 42 bases in frame from base 1. V is pared back by 3 bases and J by 9 bases, with 15 bases lying between the germline termini. The germline V gene (reference sequence) yields LNHDA for CDR1 and SQIVND for CDR2.

The chain employs TRBV19 and TRBJ2-1, with TRBD2 as a weak D call on 5 bases. This clonotype originated in a human donor in good health. The sequenced sample consisted of T cells isolated from PBMCs. DNA sequence: TGTGCCAGTAGTATGGATTCTTGGAGGACTGAGCAGTTCTTC. This sequence encodes CASSMDSWRTEQFF. Extended through the reference TRBV19 and TRBJ2-1 proteins, this CDR3 yields the full variable domain: DGGITQSPKYLFRKEGQNVTLSCEQNLNHDAMYWYRQDPGQGLRLIYYSQIVNDFQKGDIAEGYSVSREKKESFPLTVTSAQKNPTAFYLCASSMDSWRTEQFFGPGTRLTVL.